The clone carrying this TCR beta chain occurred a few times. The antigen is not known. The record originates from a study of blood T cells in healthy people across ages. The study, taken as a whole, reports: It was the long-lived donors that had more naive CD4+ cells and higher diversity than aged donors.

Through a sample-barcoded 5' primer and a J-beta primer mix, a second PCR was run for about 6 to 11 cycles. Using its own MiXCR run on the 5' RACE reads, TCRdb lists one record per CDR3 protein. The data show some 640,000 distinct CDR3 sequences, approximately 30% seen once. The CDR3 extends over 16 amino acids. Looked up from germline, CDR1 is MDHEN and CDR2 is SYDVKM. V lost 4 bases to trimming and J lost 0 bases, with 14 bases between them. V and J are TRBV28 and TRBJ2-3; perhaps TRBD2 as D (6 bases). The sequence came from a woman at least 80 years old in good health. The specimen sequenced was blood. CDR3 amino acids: CASSSPGGGSTDTQYF. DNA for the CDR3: TGTGCCAGCAGTTCGCCCGGTGGGGGGAGCACAGATACGCAGTATTTT. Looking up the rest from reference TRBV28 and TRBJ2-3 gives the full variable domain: DVKVTQSSRYLVKRTGEKVFLECVQDMDHENMFWYRQDPGLGLRLIYFSYDVKMKEKGDIPEGYSVSREKKERFSLILESASTNQTSMYLCASSSPGGGSTDTQYFGPGTRLTVL.